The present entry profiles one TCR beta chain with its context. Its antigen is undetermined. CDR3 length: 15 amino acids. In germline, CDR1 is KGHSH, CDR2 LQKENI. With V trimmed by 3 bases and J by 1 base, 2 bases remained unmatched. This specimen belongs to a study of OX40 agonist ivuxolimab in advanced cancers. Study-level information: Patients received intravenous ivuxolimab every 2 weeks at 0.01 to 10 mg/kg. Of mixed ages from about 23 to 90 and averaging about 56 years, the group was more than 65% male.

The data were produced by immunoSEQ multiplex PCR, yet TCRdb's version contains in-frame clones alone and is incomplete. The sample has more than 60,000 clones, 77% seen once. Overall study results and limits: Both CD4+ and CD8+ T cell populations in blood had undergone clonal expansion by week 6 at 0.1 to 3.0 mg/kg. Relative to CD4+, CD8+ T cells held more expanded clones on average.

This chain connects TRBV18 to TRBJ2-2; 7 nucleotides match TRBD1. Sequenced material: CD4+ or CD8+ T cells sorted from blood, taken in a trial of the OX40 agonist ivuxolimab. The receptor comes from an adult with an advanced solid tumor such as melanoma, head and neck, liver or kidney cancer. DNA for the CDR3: TGTGCCAGCTCACCCGGGACAGAGAACACCGGGGAGCTGTTTTTT. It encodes CASSPGTENTGELFF.